This paragraph covers one TCR beta chain sequence. Its target is unknown. TCRdb reanalysed the RT-PCR reads using MiXCR and keeps one entry per CDR3 protein. This table holds 550,000 to 800,000 distinct CDR3 sequences, 15% to 18% found once. The data are from a study of response to subunit inactivated influenza vaccine. Overall study results and limits: With each seasonal influenza vaccination, the authors suggested, few new T cells are recruited.

In germline, CDR1 is SGHDN, CDR2 FVKESK. This CDR3 has 15 residues. The V end was cut by 1 base, the J end by 6 bases, with 15 bases between. The sample consisted of PBMCs from blood, taken roughly 12 days after vaccination. The chain links TRBV14 to TRBJ1-1; a possible D gene is TRBD1 (5 bases). The clonotype originates from a man in his fifties or sixties who received an inactivated influenza vaccine. The CDR3 loop reads CASSQVFRGSSEAFF. The DNA for the CDR3 is TGTGCCAGCAGCCAAGTCTTTCGGGGGAGTTCTGAAGCTTTCTTT.